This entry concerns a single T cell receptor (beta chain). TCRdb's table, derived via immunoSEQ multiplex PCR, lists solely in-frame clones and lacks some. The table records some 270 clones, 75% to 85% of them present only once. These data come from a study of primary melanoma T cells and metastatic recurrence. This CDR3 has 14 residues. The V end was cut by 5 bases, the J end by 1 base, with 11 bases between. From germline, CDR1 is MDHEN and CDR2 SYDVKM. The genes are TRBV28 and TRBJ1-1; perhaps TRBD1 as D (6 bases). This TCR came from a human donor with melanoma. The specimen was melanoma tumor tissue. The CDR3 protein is CASSPPGQNTEAFF. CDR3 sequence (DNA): TGTGCCAGCAGTCCGCCGGGACAGAACACTGAAGCTTTCTTT. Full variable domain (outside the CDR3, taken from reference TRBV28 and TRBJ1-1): DVKVTQSSRYLVKRTGEKVFLECVQDMDHENMFWYRQDPGLGLRLIYFSYDVKMKEKGDIPEGYSVSREKKERFSLILESASTNQTSMYLCASSPPGQNTEAFFGQGTRLTVV.